This T cell receptor (beta chain) originates from a study of beta chain features in type 1 diabetes. In the study overall: All samples yielded around 98 million examined sorted cells. Study-wide results and limits: Sampled from patients, naive, central memory and Treg TCRB repertoires appeared more similar than those sampled from healthy donors.

V lost 8 bases to trimming and J lost 6 bases; unmatched junction nucleotides: 12. From germline, CDR1 is MNHNS and CDR2 SASEGT. The CDR3 covers 15 residues. The table lists this clone with a few counts. Its matching antigen is unknown. Expressed TCRB transcripts were sequenced, since all the RNA that had been isolated was reverse transcribed. This table comes from immunoSEQ multiplex PCR, and its TCRdb copy is limited to in-frame clones, with some not included. The table shows about 160,000 clones, with less than 9.5% occurring only once. By way of CD45RO/CCR7/CD25/CD127/CD95/CD27, the CD4+ regulatory, stem cell-like memory, central memory and naive cells were sorted. Each sorted population was over 95% pure.

The source material was central memory CD4+ T cells from blood. The V and J genes are TRBV6-1 and TRBJ1-5; 8 bases match TRBD1. This sequence originates from a woman aged 18-29 years in good health. The CDR3 DNA follows: TGTGCCAGCCTCCCTGACAGGGGCATGGGTCAGCCCCAGCATTTT. Its translation is CASLPDRGMGQPQHF.